This TCR beta chain was profiled in a study of blood T cell repertoires in COVID-19. At the level of the study: The analysed material was cDNA or gDNA that came from T cells, B-cell-depleted T cells, or PBMCs.

Using immunoSEQ multiplex PCR, the repertoire was profiled, and TCRdb retains in-frame clones only, with some absent. Of about 320,000 clones listed, roughly 88% are singletons. The length of the CDR3 is 17 residues. Trimming shortened V by 6 bases and J by 4 bases, and 22 bases separated the two germline ends. Germline loops: CDR1 SNHLY, CDR2 FYNNEI. The source material was peripheral blood. This sequence originates from a woman between 25 and 40 years old with COVID-19, enrolled during active disease. The V call is TRBV2, the J call TRBJ2-1; D is perhaps TRBD2 (7 bases). In DNA, the CDR3 is TGTGCCAGCAGATCCGCGGGGGCCCTCCTCTTTTACAATGAGCAGTTCTTC. This translates into CASRSAGALLFYNEQFF.